The rows below give T cell receptor beta chains drawn from one sample of a study of blood T cell repertoires in COVID-19. Assay: immunoSEQ multiplex PCR; the TCRdb copy retains only in-frame clones and omits some. The sample carries about 230,000 clones, approximately 80% recorded once. The specimen sequenced was PBMCs or T cells enriched from blood (not recorded which). The receptors derive from a man in his sixties who had recovered from COVID-19. The CDR3 runs from the conserved cysteine through the conserved F or W. The order of the fields is J gene, V gene, D gene, CDR3 length, clone size, CDR3 DNA, CDR3 protein. The D gene is left open where the match is weak. Rows give clone size only sometimes, using once, few, many, or a class for an expanded clone.

>TRBJ2-3|TRBV3-1/TRBV3-2|TRBD1|16|NA
TGTGCCAGCAGCCCCTCCCGGGACAGGGAGGCAGATACGCAGTATTTT
CASSPSRDREADTQYF
>TRBJ2-7|TRBV28|NA|13|NA
TGTGCCAGCAGTTTAAGGGGAACCTACGAGCAGTACTTC
CASSLRGTYEQYF
>TRBJ2-1|TRBV7-2|TRBD1|15|NA
TGTGCCAGCAGCTTACCCGGGACAGGGTACAATGAGCAGTTCTTC
CASSLPGTGYNEQFF
>TRBJ2-7|TRBV7-2|TRBD1|15|NA
TGTGCCAGCAGCTTGTGGGACAGGGGGTTGGACGAGCAGTACTTC
CASSLWDRGLDEQYF
>TRBJ1-4|TRBV3-1/TRBV3-2|TRBD1|15|NA
TGTGCCAGCAGCCTTATGGGACAGGGAGGTGGAAAACTGTTTTTT
CASSLMGQGGGKLFF
>TRBJ1-2|TRBV6-5|NA|14|NA
TGTGCCAGCAGTTACTCGAGGGCGAGTGATGGCTACACCTTC
CASSYSRASDGYTF
>TRBJ1-1|TRBV18|TRBD1|18|NA
TGTGCCAGCTCACCAAGGGGACAGGGATTCAAAAGTGGCACTGAAGCTTTCTTT
CASSPRGQGFKSGTEAFF
>TRBJ2-5|TRBV18|NA|14|NA
TGTGCCAGCTCACCAACGAGGGGGAGAAAGACCCAGTACTTC
CASSPTRGRKTQYF
>TRBJ1-2|TRBV4-3|NA|16|NA
TGCGCCAGCAGCCAAGAAAGCGCCAGGGCCAACTATGGCTACACCTTC
CASSQESARANYGYTF
>TRBJ2-3|TRBV18|TRBD2|15|NA
TGTGCCAGCTCACCATTACTAGCGGGCACAGATACGCAGTATTTT
CASSPLLAGTDTQYF
>TRBJ2-7|TRBV6-5|TRBD1|15|NA
TGTGCCAGCAGGATATCCCGGGACAGCTCCTACGAGCAGTACTTC
CASRISRDSSYEQYF
>TRBJ1-1|TRBV11-3|TRBD1|16|NA
TGTGCCAGCAGCTCCCCGGCAGGGGGAGCGAACACTGAAGCTTTCTTT
CASSSPAGGANTEAFF
>TRBJ1-1|TRBV7-2|NA|13|NA
TGTGCCAGCAGCTATGACAGCGTTACTGAAGCTTTCTTT
CASSYDSVTEAFF
>TRBJ2-4|TRBV27|NA|17|NA
TGTGCCAGCAGTAGGCCTCCTGGGGGGGGCGGCAAAAACATTCAGTACTTC
CASSRPPGGGGKNIQYF
>TRBJ1-4|TRBV5-6|NA|14|NA
TGTGCCAGCAGCTTGGCTTCAGGGTATGAAAAACTGTTTTTT
CASSLASGYEKLFF
>TRBJ1-6|TRBV18|TRBD1|15|once
TGTGCCAGCTCCCCAGGACAGGCGATAAATTCACCCCTCCACTTT
CASSPGQAINSPLHF
>TRBJ2-1|TRBV11-3|TRBD1|15|NA
TGTGCCAGCAGCTTTAGGACAGGGGTCGATAATGAGCAGTTCTTC
CASSFRTGVDNEQFF
>TRBJ1-5|TRBV6-5|NA|13|NA
TGTGCCAGCAGATTGGACAGTAATCAGCCCCAGCATTTT
CASRLDSNQPQHF
>TRBJ2-5|TRBV29-1|TRBD1|13|NA
TGCAGCGTTGAACAGGGGGCGATCGGGACCCAGTACTTC
CSVEQGAIGTQYF
>TRBJ2-5|TRBV2|TRBD1|13|NA
TGTGCCAGCAGACAACAGGGGGACGAGACCCAGTACTTC
CASRQQGDETQYF
>TRBJ1-3|TRBV21-1|NA|16|NA
TGTGCCAGCAGCAAAGAGCAGGACAGGAGGAGAAACACCATATATTTT
CASSKEQDRRRNTIYF
>TRBJ2-7|TRBV2|NA|14|NA
TGTGCCAGCAGTTTAGACAGGCATCGGTACGAGCAGTACTTC
CASSLDRHRYEQYF
>TRBJ1-6|TRBV6-1|TRBD1|15|NA
TGTGCCAGCAGTGAACGGGACAGGGGGGCTTCACCCCTCCACTTT
CASSERDRGASPLHF
>TRBJ1-4|TRBV5-1|TRBD1|15|few
TGCGCCAGCAAAGGAAGGACAGGGGGAAATGAAAAACTGTTTTTT
CASKGRTGGNEKLFF
>TRBJ1-5|TRBV19|NA|13|NA
TGTGCCAGTAGTATCTGGGGCCCGGAACCCCAGCATTTT
CASSIWGPEPQHF
>TRBJ2-7|TRBV5-1|NA|13|once
TGCGCCAGCAGCATCGGACAATCCTACGAGCAGTACTTC
CASSIGQSYEQYF
>TRBJ1-3|TRBV7-9|NA|15|NA
TGTGCCAGCAGCTTTCGCGATCTAACTGGAAACACCATATATTTT
CASSFRDLTGNTIYF
>TRBJ2-7|TRBV6-5|NA|13|NA
TGTGCCAGCAGAACGCTGGGACAACCAGAGCAGTACTTC
CASRTLGQPEQYF
>TRBJ1-2|TRBV25-1|TRBD1|15|NA
TGTGCCAGCAGTGCATGGACAGGGGAGGTGGGTGGCTACACCTTC
CASSAWTGEVGGYTF
>TRBJ1-1|TRBV19|TRBD1|13|NA
TGTGCCAGTAATCGACAGGGAGAAACTGAAGCTTTCTTT
CASNRQGETEAFF
>TRBJ2-2|TRBV9|NA|16|NA
TGTGCCAGCAGCCACCCCGGGGGGCAGTACACCGGGGAGCTGTTTTTT
CASSHPGGQYTGELFF
>TRBJ1-4|TRBV5-1|NA|14|NA
TGCGCCAGCAGCTGGACAGCAACTAATGAAAAACTGTTTTTT
CASSWTATNEKLFF
>TRBJ1-2|TRBV5-1|TRBD1|14|few
TGCGCCAGCAGCGCCCGACAGGGGGAACGTGGCTACACCTTC
CASSARQGERGYTF
>TRBJ1-1|TRBV27|TRBD1|17|NA
TGTGCCAGCAGTTTATCCCGACAGGGGGGCTGGAACACTGAAGCTTTCTTT
CASSLSRQGGWNTEAFF
>TRBJ2-3|TRBV7-6|TRBD1|15|few
TGTGCCAGCAGCCGGGGACAGGGAATCACAGATACGCAGTATTTT
CASSRGQGITDTQYF
>TRBJ2-1|TRBV6-5|NA|15|NA
TGTGCCAGCAGGCGGCCAGGGGGGTCCTACAATGAGCAGTTCTTC
CASRRPGGSYNEQFF
>TRBJ1-2|TRBV6-1|NA|13|once
TGTGCCAGCAGTGAAATTACTAACTATGGCTACACCTTC
CASSEITNYGYTF
>TRBJ2-7|TRBV5-1|NA|14|NA
TGCGCCAGCAGCTTGGCCACGGTCTCCTACGAGCAGTACTTC
CASSLATVSYEQYF